There are a few counts of the clone carrying this T cell receptor (beta chain). 60 Vbeta and 13 Jbeta primers were used in PCR. The protocol was immunoSEQ multiplex PCR, while the TCRdb copy is restricted to in-frame clones and leaves out a portion. The profile shows some 140,000 clones, 73% of them singletons. The V gene lost 0 bases and the J gene lost 3 bases, with 12 bases spanning the gap. Germline CDR1 is MGHRA and CDR2 is YSYEKL. This CDR3 spans 15 amino acids. The sample belongs to a study of cytomegalovirus exposure and HLA in healthy donors. The sequencing input was PBMCs. This receptor was identified in a woman aged 40-49 years in good health and CMV-seronegative. This chain links TRBV4-1 with TRBJ2-7; D is ambiguous. CDR3 sequence reads: CASSQEELTDYEQYF. The CDR3 DNA reads TGCGCCAGCAGCCAAGAGGAGTTGACTGACTACGAGCAGTACTTC.